The present entry profiles one T cell receptor (beta chain) with its context. Looked up from germline, CDR1 is SEHNR and CDR2 is FQNEAQ (reference sequence). The CDR3 contains 16 residues. The V gene end was trimmed by 5 bases and the J gene end by 5 bases; junction bases not matched to a gene: 10. Methods used by the authors: Reference gene primer amplification gave nucleated cell count estimates. Profiled with immunoSEQ multiplex PCR; TCRdb holds only in-frame clones, not every one. V, J and clone size are taken as reported in that table, and D and trimming were inferred from the DNA itself. The sample lists about 200,000 clones, roughly 85% occurring once. The record originates from a study of blood T cell repertoires in COVID-19. Study details: There were acute and convalescent COVID-19 samples, and they came from the United States, Italy and Spain. The analysed material was cDNA or gDNA that came from T cells, B-cell-depleted T cells, or PBMCs.

Sequenced sample: peripheral blood. This clonotype originated in a woman aged 70-85 years with COVID-19, enrolled during active disease. The V gene is TRBV7-9, the J gene TRBJ2-1; 9 nucleotides match TRBD1. The CDR3 sequence is CASSLNSGTGHNEQFF. Here the CDR3 DNA reads TGTGCCAGCAGCCTAAACTCCGGGACAGGGCACAATGAGCAGTTCTTC.